This T cell receptor beta chain appears in the sequencing data of a study of cytomegalovirus exposure and HLA in healthy donors. Vbeta (60) and Jbeta (13) primers were used in the PCR. Clones were read by immunoSEQ multiplex PCR, and TCRdb kept only the in-frame ones, dropping some. The profile covers some 170,000 clones, with roughly 79% appearing a single time and about 1% taken by the ten largest. The CDR3 spans 16 residues. The receptor's source is a woman aged 40 to 50 in good health and CMV-seronegative. The gene calls are TRBV21-1 and TRBJ2-7; the table names TRBD2, a call not compared with the DNA. TRBV21-1 counts as a pseudogene. Sequenced: PBMCs. The CDR3 nucleotides read TGTGCCAGCAGCCCATTCGGGGGGGGTAGGAGAGACGAGCAGTACTTC. As protein: CASSPFGGGRRDEQYF.